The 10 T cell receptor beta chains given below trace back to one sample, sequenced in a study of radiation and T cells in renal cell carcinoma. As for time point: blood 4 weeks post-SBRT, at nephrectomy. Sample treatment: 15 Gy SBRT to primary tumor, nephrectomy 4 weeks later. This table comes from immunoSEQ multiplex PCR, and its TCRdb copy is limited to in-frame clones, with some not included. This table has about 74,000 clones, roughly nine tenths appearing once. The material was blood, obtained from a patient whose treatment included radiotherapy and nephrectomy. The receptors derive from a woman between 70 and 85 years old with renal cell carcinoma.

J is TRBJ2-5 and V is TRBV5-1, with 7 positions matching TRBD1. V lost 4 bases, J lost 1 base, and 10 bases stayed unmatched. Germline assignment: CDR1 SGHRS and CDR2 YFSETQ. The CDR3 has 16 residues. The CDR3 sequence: CASSLDGQVGQETQYF. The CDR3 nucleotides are TGCGCCAGCAGCCTCGACGGACAGGTGGGCCAAGAGACCCAGTACTTC.

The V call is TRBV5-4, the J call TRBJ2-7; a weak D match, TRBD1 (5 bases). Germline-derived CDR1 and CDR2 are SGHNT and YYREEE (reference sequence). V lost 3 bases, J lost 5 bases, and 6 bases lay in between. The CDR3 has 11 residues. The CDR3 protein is CASSSGNEQYF. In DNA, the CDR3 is TGTGCCAGCAGCTCAGGGAACGAGCAGTACTTC.

CDR3 region: CASSQSLASPIYF. The CDR3 DNA is TGCGCCAGCAGCCAAAGCTTGGCCTCACCCATATATTTT. The genes are TRBV4-3 and TRBJ1-3; no reliable D call. The germline V gene encodes CDR1 LGHNA and CDR2 YSLEER. Trimming took off 2 bases at V and 11 bases at J, with 13 bases between the two ends. This CDR3 is 13 amino acids long.

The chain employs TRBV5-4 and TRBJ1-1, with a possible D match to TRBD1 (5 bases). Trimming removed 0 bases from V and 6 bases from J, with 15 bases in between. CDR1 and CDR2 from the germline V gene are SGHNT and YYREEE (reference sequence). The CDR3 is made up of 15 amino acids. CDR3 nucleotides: TGTGCCAGCAGCTTGGAGCTCCAGGGAGGATCTGAAGCTTTCTTT. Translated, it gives CASSLELQGGSEAFF.

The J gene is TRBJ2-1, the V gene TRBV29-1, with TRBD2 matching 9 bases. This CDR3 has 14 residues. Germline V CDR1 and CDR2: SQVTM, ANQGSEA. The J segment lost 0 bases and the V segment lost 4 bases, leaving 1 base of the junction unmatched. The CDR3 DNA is TGCAGCGTTGTAGCGGGGGCCTCCTACAATGAGCAGTTCTTC. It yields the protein CSVVAGASYNEQFF.

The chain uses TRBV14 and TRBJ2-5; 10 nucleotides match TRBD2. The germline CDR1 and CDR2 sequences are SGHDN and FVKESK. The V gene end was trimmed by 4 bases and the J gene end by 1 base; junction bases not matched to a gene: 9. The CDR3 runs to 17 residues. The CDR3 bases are TGTGCCAGCAGCCCAGGGACTAGCGCGATGATCCAAGAGACCCAGTACTTC. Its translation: CASSPGTSAMIQETQYF.

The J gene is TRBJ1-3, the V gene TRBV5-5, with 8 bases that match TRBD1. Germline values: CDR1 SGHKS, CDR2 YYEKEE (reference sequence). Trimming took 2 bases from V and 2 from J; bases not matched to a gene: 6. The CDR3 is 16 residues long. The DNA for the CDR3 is TGTGCCAGCAGCTTCGGAGCGGACAGGGCTGGAAACACCATATATTTT. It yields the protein CASSFGADRAGNTIYF.

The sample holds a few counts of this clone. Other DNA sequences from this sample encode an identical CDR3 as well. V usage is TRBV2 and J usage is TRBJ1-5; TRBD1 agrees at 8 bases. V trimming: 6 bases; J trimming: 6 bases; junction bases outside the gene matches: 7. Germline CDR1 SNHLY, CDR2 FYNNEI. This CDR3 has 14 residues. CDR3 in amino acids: CASSGTGFGQPQHF. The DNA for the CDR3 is TGTGCCAGCAGCGGGACAGGTTTTGGTCAGCCCCAGCATTTT.

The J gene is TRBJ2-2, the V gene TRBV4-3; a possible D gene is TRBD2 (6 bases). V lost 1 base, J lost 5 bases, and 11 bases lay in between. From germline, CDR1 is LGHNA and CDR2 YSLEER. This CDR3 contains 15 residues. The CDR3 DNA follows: TGCGCCAGCAGCCAAGGGAGGAGGGAAACCGGGGAGCTGTTTTTT. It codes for CASSQGRRETGELFF.

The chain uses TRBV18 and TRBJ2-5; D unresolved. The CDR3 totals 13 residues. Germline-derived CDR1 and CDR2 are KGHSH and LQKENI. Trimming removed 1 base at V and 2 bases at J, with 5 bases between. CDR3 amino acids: CASSPLQQETQYF. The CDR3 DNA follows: TGTGCCAGCTCACCACTCCAACAAGAGACCCAGTACTTC. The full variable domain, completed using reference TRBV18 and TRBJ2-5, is NAGVMQNPRHLVRRRGQEARLRCSPMKGHSHVYWYRQLPEEGLKFMVYLQKENIIDESGMPKERFSAEFPKEGPSILRIQQVVRGDSAAYFCASSPLQQETQYFGPGTRLLVL.